This T cell receptor (beta chain) appears in the sequencing data of a study of blood T cell repertoires in COVID-19. Study context: The study drew acute and convalescent COVID-19 samples from the United States, Italy and Spain.

Germline V gene data show CDR1 as SGDLS and CDR2 as YYNGEE. Trimming removed 1 base from V and 8 bases from J, with 19 bases in between. The CDR3 has 16 residues. The data were produced by immunoSEQ multiplex PCR, yet TCRdb's version contains in-frame clones alone and is incomplete. The table has approximately 300,000 clones, about nine tenths seen once. This TCR came from a man aged 45-60 years with active or convalescent COVID-19. The sequencing input was peripheral blood. V usage is TRBV9 and J usage is TRBJ2-1; TRBD2 is a possible D gene (6 bases). CDR3 amino acids: CASSVTGSGSVYEQFF. The CDR3 DNA reads as TGTGCCAGCAGCGTAACTGGTAGCGGTTCGGTCTATGAGCAGTTCTTC.